This T cell receptor beta chain emerged from a study of CD8 T cells in ankylosing spondylitis. General study findings and limits: In synovial fluid and blood from reactive arthritis, some motif variants were previously reported. Characteristic of ankylosing spondylitis blood, it appeared, was a TCR beta motif comprising several highly homologous variants. Matched synovial fluid from ankylosing spondylitis patients was reported to be enriched for disease-linked clones.

This clonotype was seen more than once but under ten times. As yet, its antigen is unknown. Each TCR beta library was made by quantitative 5'-RACE that incorporated molecular barcodes. One entry per CDR3 protein, called by TCRdb with MiXCR from the 5' RACE reads. The repertoire holds roughly 450,000 distinct CDR3 sequences, with roughly 25% as singletons. The receptor was derived from a male donor with ankylosing spondylitis. The sample consisted of blood, either unsorted or a sorted T cell fraction (not recorded which).

The CDR3 here is CSVEAGWGMNTEAFF. The CDR3 DNA follows: TGCAGCGTTGAAGCAGGGTGGGGAATGAACACTGAAGCTTTCTTT. J is TRBJ1-1 and V is TRBV29-1; D is possibly TRBD1 (5 bases). This CDR3 is 15 amino acids long. V lost 1 base to trimming and J lost 0 bases, with 12 bases between them. From germline, CDR1 is SQVTM and CDR2 ANQGSEA.